Below are 10 T cell receptor beta chains sequenced from a single sample in a study of cytomegalovirus exposure and HLA in healthy donors. Amplification used 60 Vbeta primers and 13 Jbeta primers. The table came from immunoSEQ multiplex PCR; TCRdb's copy has only in-frame clones and leaves some out. The repertoire holds about 160,000 clones, with around four fifths as singletons. Sequenced: PBMCs. These receptors came from a female donor in good health and CMV-seronegative.

V usage is TRBV11-2 and J usage is TRBJ1-2; TRBD1 might be the D (5 bases). CDR1 SGHAT and CDR2 FQNNGV come from the germline V gene. Deletions cut 5 bases from V and 8 bases from J, with 21 bases between. The CDR3 runs to 15 residues. CDR3 coding DNA: TGTGCCAGCAGCCCCGGGGGGACCGCTCGGGGGGGCTACACCTTC. Translated: CASSPGGTARGGYTF.

The V and J genes are TRBV4-1 and TRBJ2-7, with TRBD2 identical over 12 bases. CDR1 and CDR2 (germline): MGHRA, YSYEKL. This CDR3 has 17 amino acids. Unmatched junction bases numbered 7, after V lost 0 bases and J lost 4 bases. The CDR3 DNA is TGCGCCAGCAGCCAAGAAGGGACTAGCGGGTCCTGGTACGAGCAGTACTTC. Translating it yields CASSQEGTSGSWYEQYF.

The gene calls are TRBV5-1 and TRBJ1-2; D is perhaps TRBD1 (6 bases). The germline V and J ends were trimmed by 4 bases and 4 bases, with 14 bases remaining between them. This CDR3 spans 14 amino acids. Germline CDR1 SGHRS, CDR2 YFSETQ. The DNA of the CDR3 is TGCGCCAGCAGCCAAGGGGGGGCGGTCTATGGCTACACCTTC. Its translation is CASSQGGAVYGYTF.

This clone has more than one count but fewer than ten. The chain links TRBV6-5 to TRBJ2-7, with D possibly being TRBD1 (6 bases). Germline lookup yields CDR1 MNHEY and CDR2 SVGAGI. With 6 bases removed from V and 6 bases from J, the gap between germline ends came to 12 bases. CDR3 length: 12 amino acids. The CDR3 DNA reads TGTGCCAGCAGCCGGTCCAGGGGCGAGCAGTACTTC. Protein sequence: CASSRSRGEQYF.

This chain links TRBV5-6 with TRBJ2-3, with 7 bases identical to TRBD1. This CDR3 has 15 residues. The V and J ends lost 4 bases and 2 bases, in that order; junction bases with no gene match: 7. Germline CDR1 SGHDT, CDR2 YYEEEE. The CDR3 DNA reads TGTGCCAGCAGCAACTGGGACAGCTACACAGATACGCAGTATTTT. Its translation: CASSNWDSYTDTQYF. The full variable domain, in which reference TRBV5-6 and TRBJ2-3 provide the parts outside the CDR3, is DAGVTQSPTHLIKTRGQQVTLRCSPKSGHDTVSWYQQALGQGPQFIFQYYEEEERQRGNFPDRFSGHQFPNYSSELNVNALLLGDSALYLCASSNWDSYTDTQYFGPGTRLTVL.

This clone has more than one count but fewer than ten. V gene TRBV30 combines with J gene TRBJ2-3; 8 nucleotides line up with TRBD2. J lost 3 bases, V lost 3 bases, and 5 bases had no gene match. The CDR3 consists of 14 residues. Germline V lookup: CDR1 GTSNPN, CDR2 SVGIG (reference sequence). The CDR3 DNA sequence: TGTGCCTGGAGAAAAGCGGGGGTAACAGATACGCAGTATTTT. Its protein product is CAWRKAGVTDTQYF.

The chain couples TRBV19 to TRBJ1-1; possible D gene TRBD1, 5 bases. The CDR3 sequence is 12 residues long. Deletions cut 8 bases from V and 3 bases from J, with 10 bases between. The V gene's germline CDR1 is LNHDA and CDR2 SQIVND (reference sequence). The CDR3 region is CASAGRYTEAFF. The CDR3 bases are TGTGCCAGTGCAGGGAGGTACACTGAAGCTTTCTTT. Drawing the rest from reference TRBV19 and TRBJ1-1, the complete variable domain is DGGITQSPKYLFRKEGQNVTLSCEQNLNHDAMYWYRQDPGQGLRLIYYSQIVNDFQKGDIAEGYSVSREKKESFPLTVTSAQKNPTAFYLCASAGRYTEAFFGQGTRLTVV.

The rearrangement uses TRBV14 and TRBJ2-7; weak D call: TRBD1 (5 bases). The CDR3 has 13 amino acids. The germline CDR1 and CDR2 sequences are SGHDN and FVKESK. V was clipped by 7 bases and J by 6 bases, with 16 bases between them. The CDR3 nucleotides are TGTGCCAGCAATGGACAAGTCCTAGGCGAGCAGTACTTC. Protein sequence: CASNGQVLGEQYF.

The rearrangement joins TRBV6-4 to TRBJ1-5, with a possible D match to TRBD1 (6 bases). Trimming shortened V by 5 bases and J by 11 bases, and 19 bases separated the two germline ends. The germline gives CDR1 MRHNA, CDR2 SNTAGT. The CDR3 has 14 residues. The CDR3 here is CASSKEVQSGAQHF. The CDR3 DNA is TGTGCCAGCAGTAAAGAGGTCCAATCAGGGGCCCAGCATTTT.

The chain carries TRBV7-9 and TRBJ2-3; 11 bases line up with TRBD1. Germline CDR1 is SEHNR and CDR2 is FQNEAQ (reference sequence). The CDR3 extends over 15 amino acids. Losses at the gene ends were 1 base for V and 6 bases for J; bases not matched to a gene: 3. CDR3 loop: CASSLVGTGGDTQYF. The CDR3 nucleotides are TGTGCCAGCAGCTTAGTAGGGACAGGGGGGGATACGCAGTATTTT.